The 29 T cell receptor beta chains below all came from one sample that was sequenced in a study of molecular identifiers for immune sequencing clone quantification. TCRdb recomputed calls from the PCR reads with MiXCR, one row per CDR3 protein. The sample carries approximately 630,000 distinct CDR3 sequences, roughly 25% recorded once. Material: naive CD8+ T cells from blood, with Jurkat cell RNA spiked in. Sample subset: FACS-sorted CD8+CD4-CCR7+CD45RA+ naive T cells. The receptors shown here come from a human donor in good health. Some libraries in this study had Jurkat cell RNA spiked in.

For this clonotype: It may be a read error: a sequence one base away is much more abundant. The DNA for the CDR3 is TGTGCCTGCCTGTACTCATTGGCAGGGAAGGACTATGGCTACACCTTC. Translation gives CACLYSLAGKDYGYTF. The J gene is TRBJ1-2, the V gene TRBV28; tentative D call: TRBD1 (5 bases). The length of the CDR3 is 16 residues. Trimming took 11 bases from V and 3 from J, leaving 25 bases between them. Germline V gives CDR1 MDHEN, CDR2 SYDVKM.

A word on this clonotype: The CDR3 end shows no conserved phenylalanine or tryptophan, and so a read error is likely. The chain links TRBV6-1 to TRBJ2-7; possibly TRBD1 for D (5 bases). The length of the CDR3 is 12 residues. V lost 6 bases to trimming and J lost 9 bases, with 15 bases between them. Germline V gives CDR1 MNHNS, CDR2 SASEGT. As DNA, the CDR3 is TGTGCCAGCAGCTTGGACACCGGGTGGCAGTACTTA. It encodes CASSLDTGWQYL.

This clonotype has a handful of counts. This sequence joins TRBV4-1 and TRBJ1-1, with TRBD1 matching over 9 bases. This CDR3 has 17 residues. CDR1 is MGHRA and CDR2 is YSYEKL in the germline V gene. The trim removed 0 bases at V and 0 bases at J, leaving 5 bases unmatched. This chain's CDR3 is CASSQEGTGRMNTEAFF. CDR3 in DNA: TGCGCCAGCAGCCAAGAAGGGACAGGGAGGATGAACACTGAAGCTTTCTTT.

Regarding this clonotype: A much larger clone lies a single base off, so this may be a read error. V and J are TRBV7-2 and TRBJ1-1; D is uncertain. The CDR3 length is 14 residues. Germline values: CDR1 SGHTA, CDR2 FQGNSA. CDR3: CASSFGFMNTEASF. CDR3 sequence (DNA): TGTGCCAGCAGCTTCGGATTTATGAACACTGAAGCTTCCTTT.

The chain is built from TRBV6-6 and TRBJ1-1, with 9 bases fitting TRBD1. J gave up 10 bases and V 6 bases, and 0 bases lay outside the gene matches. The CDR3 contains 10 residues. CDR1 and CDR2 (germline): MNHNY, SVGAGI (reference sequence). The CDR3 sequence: CASRTGGAFF. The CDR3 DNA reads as TGTGCCAGCAGGACAGGGGGAGCTTTCTTT.

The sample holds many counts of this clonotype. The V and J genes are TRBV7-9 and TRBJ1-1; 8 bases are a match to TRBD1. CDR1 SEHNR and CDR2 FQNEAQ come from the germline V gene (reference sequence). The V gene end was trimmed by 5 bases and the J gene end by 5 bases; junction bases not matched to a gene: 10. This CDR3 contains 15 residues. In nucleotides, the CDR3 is TGTGCCAGCAGCACCGCCGACAGGGGAGAGACTGAAGCTTTCTTT. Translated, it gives CASSTADRGETEAFF.

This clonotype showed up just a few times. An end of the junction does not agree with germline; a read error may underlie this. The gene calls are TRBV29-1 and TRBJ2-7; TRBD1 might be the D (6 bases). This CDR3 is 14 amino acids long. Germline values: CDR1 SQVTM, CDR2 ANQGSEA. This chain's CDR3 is CSVEDPDSIGEQYF. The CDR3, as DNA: TGCAGCGTTGAAGATCCGGACAGTATAGGCGAGCAGTACTTT.

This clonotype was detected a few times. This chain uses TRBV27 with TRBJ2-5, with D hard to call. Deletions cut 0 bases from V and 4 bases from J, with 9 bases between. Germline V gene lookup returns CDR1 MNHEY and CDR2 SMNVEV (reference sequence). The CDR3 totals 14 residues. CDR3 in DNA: TGTGCCAGCAGTTTATCGGGCCCTGGAGAGACCCAGTACTTC. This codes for CASSLSGPGETQYF.

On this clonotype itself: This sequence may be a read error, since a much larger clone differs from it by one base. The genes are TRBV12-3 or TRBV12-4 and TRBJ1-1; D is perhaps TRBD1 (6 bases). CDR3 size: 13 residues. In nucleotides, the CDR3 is TGTGCCAGCACCCGACGGGGGGCGAACCCCGAAGCTTTT. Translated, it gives CASTRRGANPEAF.

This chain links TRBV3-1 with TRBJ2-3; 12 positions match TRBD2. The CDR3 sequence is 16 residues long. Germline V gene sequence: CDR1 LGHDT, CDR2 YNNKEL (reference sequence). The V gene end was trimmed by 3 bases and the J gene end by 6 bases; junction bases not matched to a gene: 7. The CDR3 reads CASSQDALAGGDTQYF. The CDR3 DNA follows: TGTGCCAGCAGCCAGGACGCACTAGCGGGGGGCGATACGCAGTATTTT.

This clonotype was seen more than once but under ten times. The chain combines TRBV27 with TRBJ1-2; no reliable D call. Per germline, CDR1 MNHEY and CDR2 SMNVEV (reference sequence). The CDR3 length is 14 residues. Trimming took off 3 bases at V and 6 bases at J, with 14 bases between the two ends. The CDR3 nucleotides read TGTGCCAGCAGTTTTTTTCCAGAGCCAAATGGCTACACCTTC. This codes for CASSFFPEPNGYTF.

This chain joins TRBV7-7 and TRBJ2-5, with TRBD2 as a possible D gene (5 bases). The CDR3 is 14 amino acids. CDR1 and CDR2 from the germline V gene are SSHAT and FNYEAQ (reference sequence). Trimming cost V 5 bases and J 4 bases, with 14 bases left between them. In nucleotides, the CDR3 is TGTGCCAGCAGCCAACGGGGTCTTGGAGAGACCCAGTACTTC. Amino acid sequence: CASSQRGLGETQYF.

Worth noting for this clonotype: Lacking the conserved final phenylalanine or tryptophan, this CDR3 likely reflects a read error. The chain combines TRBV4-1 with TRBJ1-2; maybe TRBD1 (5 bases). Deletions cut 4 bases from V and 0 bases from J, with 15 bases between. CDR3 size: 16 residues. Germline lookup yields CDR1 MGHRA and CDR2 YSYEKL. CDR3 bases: TGCGCCAGCAGCCCAGCACATACAGGAGCTAACTATGGCTACACCCTC. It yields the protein CASSPAHTGANYGYTL.

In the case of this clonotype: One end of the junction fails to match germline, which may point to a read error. CDR3 amino acids: CVSSLGLAGEPDTQYF. CDR3 bases: TGTGTCAGCAGCTTAGGACTAGCGGGGGAACCAGATACGCAGTATTTT. The chain is built from TRBV7-6 and TRBJ2-3, with TRBD2 identical over 13 bases. The CDR3 consists of 16 residues. Germline CDR1 and CDR2: SGHVS and FNYEAQ.

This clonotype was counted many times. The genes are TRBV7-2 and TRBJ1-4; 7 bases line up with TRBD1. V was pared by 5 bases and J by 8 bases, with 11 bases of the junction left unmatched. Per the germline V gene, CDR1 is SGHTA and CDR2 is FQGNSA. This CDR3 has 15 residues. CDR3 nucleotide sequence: TGTGCCAGCAGCACACACAGGGGCCGTGAGGAAAAACTGTTTTTT. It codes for CASSTHRGREEKLFF. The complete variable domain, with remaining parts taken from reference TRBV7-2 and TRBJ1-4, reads GAGVSQSPSNKVTEKGKDVELRCDPISGHTALYWYRQSLGQGLEFLIYFQGNSAPDKSGLPSDRFSAERTGGSVSTLTIQRTQQEDSAVYLCASSTHRGREEKLFFGSGTQLSVL.

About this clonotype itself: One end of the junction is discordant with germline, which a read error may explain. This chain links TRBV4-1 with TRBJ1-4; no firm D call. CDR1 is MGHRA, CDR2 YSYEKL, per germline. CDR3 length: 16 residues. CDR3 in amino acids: CANSLSGTATNEKLFF. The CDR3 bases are TGCGCCAACAGCCTTTCGGGAACTGCAACTAATGAAAAACTGTTTTTT.

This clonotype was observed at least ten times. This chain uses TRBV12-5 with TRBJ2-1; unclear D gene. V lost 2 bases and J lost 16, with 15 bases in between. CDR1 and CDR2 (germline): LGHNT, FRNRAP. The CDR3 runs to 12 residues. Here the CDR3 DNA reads TGTGCTAGTGGTTTGTCGAACAGCCCGTTTTTCTTC. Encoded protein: CASGLSNSPFFF.

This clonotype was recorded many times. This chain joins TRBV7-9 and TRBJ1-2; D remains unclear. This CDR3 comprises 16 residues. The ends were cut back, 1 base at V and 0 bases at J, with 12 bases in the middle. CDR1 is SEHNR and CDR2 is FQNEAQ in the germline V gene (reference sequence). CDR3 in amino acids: CASSLDVPAANYGYTF. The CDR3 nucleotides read TGTGCCAGCAGCTTAGATGTCCCTGCAGCTAACTATGGCTACACCTTC.

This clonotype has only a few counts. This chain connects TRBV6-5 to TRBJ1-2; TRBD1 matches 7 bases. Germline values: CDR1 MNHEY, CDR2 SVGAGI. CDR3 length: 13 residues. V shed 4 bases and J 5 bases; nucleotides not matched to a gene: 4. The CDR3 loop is CASSWRTGYGYTF. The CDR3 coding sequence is TGTGCCAGCAGTTGGCGGACAGGTTATGGCTACACCTTC.

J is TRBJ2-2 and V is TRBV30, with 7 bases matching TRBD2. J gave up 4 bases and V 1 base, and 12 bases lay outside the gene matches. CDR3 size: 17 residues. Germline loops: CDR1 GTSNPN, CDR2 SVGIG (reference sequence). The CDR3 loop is CAWSAGGGRESTGELFF. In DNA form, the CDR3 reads TGTGCCTGGAGTGCCGGGGGTGGGCGGGAGTCCACCGGGGAGCTGTTTTTT.

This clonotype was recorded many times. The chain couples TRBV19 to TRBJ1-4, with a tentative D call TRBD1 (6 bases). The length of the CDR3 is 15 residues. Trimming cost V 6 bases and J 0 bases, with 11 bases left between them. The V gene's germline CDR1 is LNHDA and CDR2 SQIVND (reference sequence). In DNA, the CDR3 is TGTGCCAGTAGGGGGACACATGCAACTAATGAAAAACTGTTTTTT. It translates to CASRGTHATNEKLFF.

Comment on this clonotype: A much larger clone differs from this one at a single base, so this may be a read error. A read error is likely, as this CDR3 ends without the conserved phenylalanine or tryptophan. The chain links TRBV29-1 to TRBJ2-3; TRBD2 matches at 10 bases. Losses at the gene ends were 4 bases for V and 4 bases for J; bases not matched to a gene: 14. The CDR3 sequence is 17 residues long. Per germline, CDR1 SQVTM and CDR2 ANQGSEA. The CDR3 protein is CSVGLAGAPSPPDTQYL. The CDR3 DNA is TGCAGCGTTGGTCTAGCGGGGGCCCCTTCTCCCCCAGATACGCAGTATCTT.

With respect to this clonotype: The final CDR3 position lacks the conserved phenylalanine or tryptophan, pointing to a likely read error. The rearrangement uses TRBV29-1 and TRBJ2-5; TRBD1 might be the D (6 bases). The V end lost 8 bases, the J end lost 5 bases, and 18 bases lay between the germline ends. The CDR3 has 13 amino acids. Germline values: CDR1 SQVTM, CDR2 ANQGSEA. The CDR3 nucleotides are TGCAGCATCTACCGCAGGGGTTCGGAGACCCAGTACCTC. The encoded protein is CSIYRRGSETQYL.

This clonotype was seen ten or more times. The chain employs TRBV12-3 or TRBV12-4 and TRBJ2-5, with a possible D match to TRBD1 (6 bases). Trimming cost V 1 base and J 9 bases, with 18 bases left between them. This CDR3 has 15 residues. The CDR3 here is CASSLGTVDHRAQYF. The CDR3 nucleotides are TGTGCCAGCAGTTTAGGGACAGTCGACCACAGGGCCCAGTACTTC.

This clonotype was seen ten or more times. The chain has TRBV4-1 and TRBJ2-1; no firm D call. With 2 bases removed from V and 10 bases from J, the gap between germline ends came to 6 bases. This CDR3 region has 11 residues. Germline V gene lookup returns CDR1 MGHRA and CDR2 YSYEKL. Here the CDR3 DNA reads TGCGCCAGCAGCCAAAGTCAGGAGCAGTTCTTC. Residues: CASSQSQEQFF.

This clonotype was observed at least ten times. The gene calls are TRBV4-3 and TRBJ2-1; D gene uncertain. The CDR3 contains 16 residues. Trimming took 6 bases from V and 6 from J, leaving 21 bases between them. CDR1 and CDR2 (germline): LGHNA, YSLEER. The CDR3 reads CASRTKGPTLSNEQFF. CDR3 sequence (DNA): TGCGCCAGCAGAACCAAGGGTCCTACATTAAGCAATGAGCAGTTCTTC.

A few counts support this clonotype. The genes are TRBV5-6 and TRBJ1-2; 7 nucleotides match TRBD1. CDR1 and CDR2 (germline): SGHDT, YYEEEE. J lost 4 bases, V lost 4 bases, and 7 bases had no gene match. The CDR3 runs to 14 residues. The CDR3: CASSTDRRLYGYTF. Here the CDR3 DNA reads TGTGCCAGCAGCACGGACAGGCGGCTCTATGGCTACACCTTC.

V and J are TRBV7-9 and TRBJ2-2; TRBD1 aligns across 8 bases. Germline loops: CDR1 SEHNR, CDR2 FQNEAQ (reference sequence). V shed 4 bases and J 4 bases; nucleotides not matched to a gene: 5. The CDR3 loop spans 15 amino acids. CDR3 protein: CASSSRQGITGELFF. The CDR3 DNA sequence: TGTGCCAGCAGCTCCAGACAGGGGATCACCGGGGAGCTGTTTTTT.

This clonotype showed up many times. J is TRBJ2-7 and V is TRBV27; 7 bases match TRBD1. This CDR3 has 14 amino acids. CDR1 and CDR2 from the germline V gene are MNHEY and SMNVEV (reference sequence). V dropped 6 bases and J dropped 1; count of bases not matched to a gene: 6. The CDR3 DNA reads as TGTGCCAGCAGCTCCGGACAGGTGTCCTACGAGCAGTACTTC. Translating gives CASSSGQVSYEQYF.